These 30 T cell receptor beta chains were all obtained from the same sample, sequenced in a study of yellow fever vaccine responses in identical twins. One entry per CDR3 protein results from TCRdb running MiXCR on the RT-PCR reads. The repertoire holds about 840 distinct CDR3 sequences, with 75% to 90% as singletons. The sample in question was T cells from blood (PBMCs), unsorted or a sorted subset (not recorded which), obtained before or after yellow fever vaccination (not recorded which). The receptors originated from a female donor who received the yellow fever vaccine.

This chain links TRBV3-1 with TRBJ1-3; 8 nucleotides agree with TRBD1. CDR1 and CDR2 from the germline V gene are LGHDT and YNNKEL (reference sequence). Losses at the gene ends were 0 bases for V and 3 bases for J; bases not matched to a gene: 7. This CDR3 is built from 17 residues. The CDR3 spells CASSQDAGGRLGNTIYF. CDR3 bases: TGTGCCAGCAGCCAAGACGCAGGGGGCCGACTTGGAAACACCATATATTTT.

The V call is TRBV7-9, the J call TRBJ1-4, with D perhaps matching TRBD1 (6 bases). With 5 bases removed from V and 6 bases from J, the gap between germline ends came to 13 bases. Germline loops: CDR1 SEHNR, CDR2 FQNEAQ (reference sequence). The CDR3 runs 14 residues. The CDR3 region is CASSIRDTDEKLFF. Here the CDR3 DNA reads TGTGCCAGCAGCATCCGGGACACGGATGAAAAACTGTTTTTT.

The chain combines TRBV2 with TRBJ2-1, with D possibly matching TRBD2 (5 bases). The CDR3 runs to 15 residues. Between the trimmed V and J ends, which lost 1 base and 7 bases, there was a span of 14 bases. Germline CDR1 SNHLY, CDR2 FYNNEI. The CDR3 spells CASSEVKPRGNEQFF. Here the CDR3 DNA reads TGTGCCAGCAGTGAAGTGAAGCCCCGCGGGAATGAGCAGTTCTTC. Filled out from reference TRBV2 and TRBJ2-1, the complete variable domain reads EPEVTQTPSHQVTQMGQEVILRCVPISNHLYFYWYRQILGQKVEFLVSFYNNEISEKSEIFDDQFSVERPDGSNFTLKIRSTKLEDSAMYFCASSEVKPRGNEQFFGPGTRLTVL.

This clonotype appeared once. V usage is TRBV7-3 and J usage is TRBJ2-5; possibly TRBD2 for D (5 bases). The CDR3 spans 16 residues. Germline CDR1 is SGHTA and CDR2 is FQGTGA. Trimming took off 0 bases at V and 1 base at J, with 12 bases between the two ends. The CDR3 protein is CASSLTGPSGQETQYF. Here the CDR3 DNA reads TGTGCCAGCAGCTTAACCGGTCCGAGCGGCCAAGAGACCCAGTACTTC.

The V call is TRBV10-1, the J call TRBJ2-3; unclear D gene. Germline V gene sequence: CDR1 WNHNN, CDR2 SYGVQD (reference sequence). The CDR3 is 13 amino acids. The germline V and J ends were trimmed by 8 bases and 2 bases, with 11 bases remaining between them. DNA of the CDR3: TGCGCCAGCGCGGACGTCCCCACAGATACGCAGTATTTT. Translated: CASADVPTDTQYF.

The genes are TRBV30 and TRBJ1-6; D is possibly TRBD1 (5 bases). The CDR3 consists of 14 residues. Looked up from germline, CDR1 is GTSNPN and CDR2 is SVGIG (reference sequence). Deletions cut 0 bases from V and 7 bases from J, with 10 bases between. The CDR3: CAWSVTGGNSPLHF. CDR3 coding DNA: TGTGCCTGGAGTGTAACAGGAGGGAATTCACCCCTCCACTTT.

The V call is TRBV13, the J call TRBJ2-1; either TRBD1 or TRBD2 may fit D (5 bases each). V lost 8 bases and J lost 6, with 14 bases in between. Looked up from germline, CDR1 is PRHDT and CDR2 is FYEKMQ (reference sequence). The length of the CDR3 is 13 residues. Here the CDR3 reads CASDRDAANEQFF. The CDR3 nucleotides read TGTGCCAGCGACCGGGACGCCGCCAATGAGCAGTTCTTC. Full variable domain (missing parts from reference TRBV13 and TRBJ2-1): AAGVIQSPRHLIKEKRETATLKCYPIPRHDTVYWYQQGPGQDPQFLISFYEKMQSDKGSIPDRFSAQQFSDYHSELNMSSLELGDSALYFCASDRDAANEQFFGPGTRLTVL.

This clonotype was recorded only once. The chain is built from TRBV20-1 and TRBJ2-2; D ambiguous. V was pared by 3 bases and J by 0 bases, with 8 bases between. CDR1 and CDR2 (germline): DFQATT, SNEGSKA (reference sequence). The CDR3 length is 14 residues. Here the CDR3 DNA reads TGCAGTGCTAGTGAACAGCCGAACACCGGGGAGCTGTTTTTT. It specifies CSASEQPNTGELFF.

The rearrangement links TRBV5-1 to TRBJ1-1; D remains unclear. V lost 5 bases to trimming and J lost 1 base, with 6 bases between them. Germline V gene sequence: CDR1 SGHRS, CDR2 YFSETQ. The CDR3 has 12 residues. Here the CDR3 reads CASRFQNTEAFF. The DNA for the CDR3 is TGCGCCAGCAGGTTCCAGAACACTGAAGCTTTCTTT. Combining the CDR3 with reference TRBV5-1 and TRBJ1-1 gives the whole variable domain KAGVTQTPRYLIKTRGQQVTLSCSPISGHRSVSWYQQTPGQGLQFLFEYFSETQRNKGNFPGRFSGRQFSNSRSEMNVSTLELGDSALYLCASRFQNTEAFFGQGTRLTVV.

The J gene is TRBJ2-5, the V gene TRBV7-3, with D maybe TRBD2 (5 bases). V shed 0 bases and J shed 2 bases, with 7 bases lying between them. Germline CDR1 and CDR2: SGHTA and FQGTGA. CDR3 length: 14 amino acids. This CDR3 is CASSLTGGQETQYF. In DNA form, the CDR3 reads TGTGCCAGCAGCTTAACAGGAGGACAAGAGACCCAGTACTTC.

The table lists this clonotype with a few counts. V usage is TRBV4-2 and J usage is TRBJ1-3; tentative D call: TRBD1 (5 bases). Germline assignment: CDR1 LGHNA and CDR2 YNFKEQ. V was clipped by 4 bases and J by 1 base, with 17 bases between them. The CDR3 extends over 17 amino acids. The CDR3 DNA reads TGTGCCAGCAGCCCAAGGGGAGGGGAAGGATCTGGAAACACCATATATTTT. Translation gives CASSPRGGEGSGNTIYF.

This rearrangement joins TRBV20-1 to TRBJ2-3; D perhaps matches TRBD2 (6 bases). V shed 2 bases and J shed 8 bases, with 11 bases lying between them. Germline V gives CDR1 DFQATT, CDR2 SNEGSKA (reference sequence). The CDR3 runs 12 residues. The CDR3 DNA sequence: TGCAGTGCTAGACCTAGCGATGGTACGCAGTATTTT. It codes for CSARPSDGTQYF.

The chain employs TRBV13 and TRBJ2-2; D might be TRBD1 or TRBD2, each matching 5 bases. Germline CDR1 PRHDT, CDR2 FYEKMQ (reference sequence). V was pared by 7 bases and J by 6 bases, with 15 bases between. The CDR3 totals 14 residues. CDR3 in amino acids: CASNVRARAGELFF. The CDR3 bases are TGTGCCAGCAACGTCAGGGCGAGGGCCGGGGAGCTGTTTTTT.

The chain joins TRBV11-3 to TRBJ2-1; D gene unclear. The CDR3 runs 15 residues. The V end was cut by 5 bases, the J end by 0 bases, with 11 bases between. Germline CDR1 is SGHNT and CDR2 is YENEEA. In nucleotides, the CDR3 is TGTGCCAGCAGCCCCGACGGGCGCTCCTACAATGAGCAGTTCTTC. Translating it yields CASSPDGRSYNEQFF.

The chain uses TRBV20-1 and TRBJ2-1; 9 nucleotides align to TRBD1. This CDR3 is built from 14 residues. CDR1 is DFQATT and CDR2 is SNEGSKA in the germline V gene (reference sequence). The junction had 5 bases not matched to a gene; V was cut back by 3 bases and J by 5 bases. CDR3 protein: CSARRTGDHNEQFF. The CDR3 DNA sequence: TGCAGTGCTAGGAGGACAGGGGACCACAATGAGCAGTTCTTC.

V is TRBV3-1 and J is TRBJ1-2; possible D gene TRBD1, 6 bases. There are 16 residues in the CDR3. Trimming removed 1 base from V and 2 bases from J, with 14 bases in between. The germline V gene encodes CDR1 LGHDT and CDR2 YNNKEL (reference sequence). CDR3 bases: TGTGCCAGCAGCCAAGTTGGACAGACGAAAAACTATGGCTACACCTTC. Its translation is CASSQVGQTKNYGYTF.

This chain connects TRBV11-1 to TRBJ2-3; TRBD1 is a possible D gene (6 bases). This CDR3 has 14 amino acids. V was trimmed by 5 bases and J by 0 bases, leaving 9 bases between them. Per germline, CDR1 SGHAT and CDR2 FQDESV (reference sequence). Here the CDR3 reads CASSPGQSTDTQYF. CDR3 DNA sequence: TGTGCCAGCAGCCCGGGACAAAGCACAGATACGCAGTATTTT.

The rearrangement links TRBV15 to TRBJ1-5; TRBD1 matches at 8 bases. Germline assignment: CDR1 LNHNV and CDR2 YYDKDF (reference sequence). V shed 11 bases, J shed 4 bases, and the junction held 10 bases outside the gene matches. The CDR3 is 14 amino acids. CDR3 nucleotides: TGTGCCTGTTTGGACAGGGAAATAAATCAGCCCCAGCATTTT. It codes for CACLDREINQPQHF.

V gene TRBV13 combines with J gene TRBJ2-6; D perhaps matches TRBD1 (6 bases). The CDR3 runs 16 residues. Germline V gene data show CDR1 as PRHDT and CDR2 as FYEKMQ (reference sequence). The germline V and J ends were trimmed by 11 bases and 0 bases, with 17 bases remaining between them. CDR3 nucleotides: TGTGCCGGAAGACAGGTTATACTCTCTGGGGCCAACGTCCTGACTTTC. This encodes CAGRQVILSGANVLTF.

This clonotype occurred once. This chain connects TRBV4-1 to TRBJ2-7; D may be TRBD1 (6 bases). Trimming left V 0 bases short and J 4 bases short, with 13 bases between. This CDR3 is built from 15 residues. Germline loops: CDR1 MGHRA, CDR2 YSYEKL. The CDR3 region has the DNA TGCGCCAGCAGCCAAGATATGAACAGGGTTTACGAGCAGTACTTC. Protein: CASSQDMNRVYEQYF.

This chain uses TRBV10-3 with TRBJ1-4; D ambiguous. Germline CDR1 is ENHRY and CDR2 is SYGVKD. V shed 3 bases and J shed 8 bases, with 10 bases lying between them. The CDR3 is made up of 13 amino acids. CDR3 sequence: CAISDAGEEKLFF. In nucleotides, the CDR3 is TGTGCCATCAGTGACGCGGGTGAAGAAAAACTGTTTTTT.

This clonotype was recorded only once. The chain recombines TRBV11-1 with TRBJ2-1, with D unresolved. The ends were cut back, 1 base at V and 6 bases at J, with 1 base in the middle. CDR1 and CDR2 from the germline V gene are SGHAT and FQDESV (reference sequence). CDR3 length: 11 amino acids. Here the CDR3 reads CASSLGNEQFF. The DNA for the CDR3 is TGTGCCAGCAGCTTAGGCAATGAGCAGTTCTTC.

This clonotype came up a few times. The chain combines TRBV10-1 with TRBJ1-1; 7 bases line up with TRBD1. Trimming removed 6 bases from V and 11 bases from J; junction bases left unmatched: 18. The CDR3 covers 15 residues. Germline V gene data show CDR1 as WNHNN and CDR2 as SYGVQD (reference sequence). The CDR3 protein is CASRILQGPGLRAFF. CDR3 nucleotide sequence: TGCGCCAGCAGAATTTTACAGGGGCCCGGCCTCCGGGCTTTCTTT.

The rearrangement links TRBV5-1 to TRBJ1-1; D remains unclear. This CDR3 has 14 amino acids. Germline CDR1 is SGHRS and CDR2 is YFSETQ. V dropped 0 bases and J dropped 1 base, with 7 bases sitting between them. The CDR3 loop is CASSLEARNTEAFF. The CDR3 DNA follows: TGCGCCAGCAGCTTGGAGGCCCGGAACACTGAAGCTTTCTTT.

The DNA for the CDR3 is TGCGCCAGCAGCCAAGAGACGGCAGGAGCTTTCTTT. Its protein product is CASSQETAGAFF. The chain links TRBV4-1 to TRBJ1-1, with no clear D. CDR3 length: 12 residues. Between the trimmed V and J ends, which lost 0 bases and 10 bases, there was a span of 9 bases. Germline V lookup: CDR1 MGHRA, CDR2 YSYEKL.

The rearrangement links TRBV11-1 to TRBJ2-3, with D tentatively TRBD1 (5 bases). V was cut by 7 bases and J by 1 base, with 12 bases left in between. This CDR3 is 14 amino acids long. The germline V gene has CDR1 SGHAT and CDR2 FQDESV (reference sequence). The DNA for the CDR3 is TGTGCCAGCACCCAGGGTTCTGGCACAGATACGCAGTATTTT. Amino acid sequence: CASTQGSGTDTQYF.

The chain joins TRBV7-6 to TRBJ2-3; tentative D call: TRBD2 (5 bases). The germline V and J ends were trimmed by 5 bases and 0 bases, with 15 bases remaining between them. The CDR3 length is 16 residues. CDR1 and CDR2 (germline): SGHVS, FNYEAQ. Here the CDR3 reads CASSARTSSSTDTQYF. The CDR3 DNA reads TGTGCCAGCAGCGCCCGGACTTCGTCTAGCACAGATACGCAGTATTTT.

This clonotype was observed a single time. The chain joins TRBV18 to TRBJ2-7; D remains unclear. The ends were cut back, 5 bases at V and 4 bases at J, with 33 bases in the middle. CDR1 KGHSH and CDR2 LQKENI come from the germline V gene. CDR3 length: 20 amino acids. CDR3 residues: CASSKHNPYQADVDPYEQYF. CDR3 nucleotide sequence: TGTGCCAGCTCAAAACACAACCCCTACCAGGCGGACGTTGATCCGTACGAGCAGTACTTC.

The chain uses TRBV11-3 and TRBJ1-1, with D possibly TRBD1 on 6 matching bases. CDR3 length: 15 amino acids. The germline V and J ends were trimmed by 5 bases and 4 bases, with 17 bases remaining between them. Germline CDR1 SGHNT, CDR2 YENEEA. CDR3 amino acids: CASSEETRGGTEAFF. The CDR3 region has the DNA TGTGCCAGCAGCGAAGAAACGAGGGGGGGCACTGAAGCTTTCTTT. Filled out from reference TRBV11-3 and TRBJ1-1, the complete variable domain reads EAGVVQSPRYKIIEKKQPVAFWCNPISGHNTLYWYLQNLGQGPELLIRYENEEAVDDSQLPKDRFSAERLKGVDSTLKIQPAELGDSAVYLCASSEETRGGTEAFFGQGTRLTVV.

The V gene is TRBV23-1, the J gene TRBJ1-1, with D uncertain. TRBV23-1 is labeled an ORF, and its function is uncertain. V dropped 8 bases and J dropped 5 bases, with 12 bases sitting between them. The CDR3 consists of 12 residues. The CDR3 sequence is CASLPTGTEAFF. In nucleotides, the CDR3 is TGCGCCAGCCTACCGACGGGAACTGAAGCTTTCTTT.